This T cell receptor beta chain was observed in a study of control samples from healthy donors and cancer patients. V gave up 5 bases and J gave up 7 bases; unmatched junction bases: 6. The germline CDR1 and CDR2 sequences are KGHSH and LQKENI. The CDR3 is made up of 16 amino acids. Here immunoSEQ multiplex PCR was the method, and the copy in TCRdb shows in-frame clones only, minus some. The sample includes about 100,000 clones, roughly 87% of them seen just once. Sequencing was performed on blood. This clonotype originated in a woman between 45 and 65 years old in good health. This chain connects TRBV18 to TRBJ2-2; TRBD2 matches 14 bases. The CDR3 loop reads CASSAGTSGSIGELFF. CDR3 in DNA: TGTGCCAGCTCAGCCGGGACTAGCGGGAGCATCGGGGAGCTGTTTTTT.